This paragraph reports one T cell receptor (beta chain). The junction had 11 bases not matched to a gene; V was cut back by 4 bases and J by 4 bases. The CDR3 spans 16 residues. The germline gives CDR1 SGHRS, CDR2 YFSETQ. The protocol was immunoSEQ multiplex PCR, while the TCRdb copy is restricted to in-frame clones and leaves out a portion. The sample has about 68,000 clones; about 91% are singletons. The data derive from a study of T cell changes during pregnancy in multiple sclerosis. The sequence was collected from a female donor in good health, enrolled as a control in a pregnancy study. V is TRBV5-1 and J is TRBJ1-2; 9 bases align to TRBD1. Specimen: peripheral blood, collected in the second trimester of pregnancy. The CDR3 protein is CASSVGTGKHAYGYTF. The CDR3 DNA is TGCGCCAGCAGCGTCGGGACAGGGAAGCATGCCTATGGCTACACCTTC.